This TCR beta chain was found in a study of blood T cell repertoires in COVID-19. Across the study: COVID-19 samples collected from the United States, Italy and Spain covered acute and convalescent phases. T cells, B-cell-depleted T cells, or PBMCs provided the cDNA or gDNA that served as material.

Authors' analysis steps: The authors estimated nucleated cell counts from reference gene primer amplification. The method was immunoSEQ multiplex PCR; TCRdb's version includes in-frame clones alone and lacks a portion of them. D and trimming were read from the DNA, whereas the V and J calls and clone size are those reported in that table. The sample holds 30,000 or so clones, roughly 85% seen once. This CDR3 spans 15 amino acids. Germline CDR1 reads LGHDT; CDR2 reads YNNKEL (reference sequence). V was clipped by 0 bases and J by 7 bases, with 13 bases between them. The source material was peripheral blood. This chain connects TRBV3-1 (or the pseudogene TRBV3-2) to TRBJ2-1; maybe TRBD2 (7 bases). This TCR came from a middle-aged man with acute or convalescent COVID-19. As DNA, the CDR3 is TGTGCCAGCAGCCAAGAGAGGGGGGGGAGTAATGAGCAGTTCTTC. This codes for CASSQERGGSNEQFF.